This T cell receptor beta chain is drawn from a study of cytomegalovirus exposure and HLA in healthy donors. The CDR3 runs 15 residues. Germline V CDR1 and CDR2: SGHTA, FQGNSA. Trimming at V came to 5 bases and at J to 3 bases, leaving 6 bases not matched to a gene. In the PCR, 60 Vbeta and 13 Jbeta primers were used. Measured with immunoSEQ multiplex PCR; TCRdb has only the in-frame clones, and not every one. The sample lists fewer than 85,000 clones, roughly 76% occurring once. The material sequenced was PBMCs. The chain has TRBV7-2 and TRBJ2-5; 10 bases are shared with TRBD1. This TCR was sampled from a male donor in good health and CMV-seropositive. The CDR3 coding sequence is TGTGCCAGCAGCGCTAGGGACAGGGGAAAAGAGACCCAGTACTTC. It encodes CASSARDRGKETQYF.